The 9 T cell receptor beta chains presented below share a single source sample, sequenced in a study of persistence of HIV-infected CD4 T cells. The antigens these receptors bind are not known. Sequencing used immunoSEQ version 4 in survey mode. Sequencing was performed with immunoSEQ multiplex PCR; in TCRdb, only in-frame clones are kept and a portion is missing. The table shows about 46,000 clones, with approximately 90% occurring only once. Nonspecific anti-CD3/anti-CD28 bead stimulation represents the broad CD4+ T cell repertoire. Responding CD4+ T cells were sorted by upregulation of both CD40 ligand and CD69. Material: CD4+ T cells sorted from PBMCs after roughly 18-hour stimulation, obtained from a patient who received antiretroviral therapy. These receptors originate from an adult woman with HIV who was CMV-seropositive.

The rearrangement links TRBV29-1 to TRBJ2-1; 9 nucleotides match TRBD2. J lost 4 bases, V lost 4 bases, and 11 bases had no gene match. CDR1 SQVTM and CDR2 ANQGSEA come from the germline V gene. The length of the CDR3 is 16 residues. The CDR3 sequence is CSVVPASGEAYNEQFF. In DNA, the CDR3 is TGCAGCGTTGTCCCCGCTAGCGGGGAGGCATACAATGAGCAGTTCTTC.

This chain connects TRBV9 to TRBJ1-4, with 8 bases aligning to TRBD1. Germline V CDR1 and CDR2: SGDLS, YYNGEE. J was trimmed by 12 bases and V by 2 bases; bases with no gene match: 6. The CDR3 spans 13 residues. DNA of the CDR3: TGTGCCAGCAGCGTGGGAACAGGGGGGGAACTGTTTTTT. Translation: CASSVGTGGELFF.

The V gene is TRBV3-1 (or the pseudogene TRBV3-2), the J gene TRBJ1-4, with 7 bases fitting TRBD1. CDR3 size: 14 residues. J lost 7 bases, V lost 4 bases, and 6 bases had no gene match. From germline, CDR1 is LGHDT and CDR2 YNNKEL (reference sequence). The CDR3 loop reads CASSLTGWGEKLFF. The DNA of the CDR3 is TGTGCCAGCAGCCTGACAGGGTGGGGTGAAAAACTGTTTTTT.

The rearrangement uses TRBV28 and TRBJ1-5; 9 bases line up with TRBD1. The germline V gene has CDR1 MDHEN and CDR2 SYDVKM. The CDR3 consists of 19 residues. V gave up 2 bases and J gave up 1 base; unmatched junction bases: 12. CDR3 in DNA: TGTGCCAGCAGTTTAGGGACAGGGATCCGCCGGGGGAGCAATCAGCCCCAGCATTTT. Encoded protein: CASSLGTGIRRGSNQPQHF. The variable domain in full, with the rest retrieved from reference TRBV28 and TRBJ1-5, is DVKVTQSSRYLVKRTGEKVFLECVQDMDHENMFWYRQDPGLGLRLIYFSYDVKMKEKGDIPEGYSVSREKKERFSLILESASTNQTSMYLCASSLGTGIRRGSNQPQHFGDGTRLSIL.

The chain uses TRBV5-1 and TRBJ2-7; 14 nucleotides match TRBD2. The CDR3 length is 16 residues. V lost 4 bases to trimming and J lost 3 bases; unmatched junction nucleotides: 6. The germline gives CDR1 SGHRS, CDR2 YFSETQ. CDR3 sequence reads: CASSPGLAGGLYEQYF. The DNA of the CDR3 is TGCGCCAGCAGCCCAGGACTAGCGGGGGGACTCTACGAGCAGTACTTC.

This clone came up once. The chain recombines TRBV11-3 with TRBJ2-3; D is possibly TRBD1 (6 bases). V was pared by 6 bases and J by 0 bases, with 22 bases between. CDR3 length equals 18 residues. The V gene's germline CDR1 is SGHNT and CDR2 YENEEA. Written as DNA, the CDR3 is TGTGCCAGCAGGAATAGCCCCACGACAAGGGGGAGCACAGATACGCAGTATTTT. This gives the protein CASRNSPTTRGSTDTQYF.

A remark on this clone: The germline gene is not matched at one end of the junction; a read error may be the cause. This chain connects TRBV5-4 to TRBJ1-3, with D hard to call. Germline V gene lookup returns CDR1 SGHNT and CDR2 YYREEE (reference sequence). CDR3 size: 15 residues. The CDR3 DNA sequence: TGTGCCGGCAGCTTGGAACCTGAGGGTGGAAACACCATATATTTT. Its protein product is CAGSLEPEGGNTIYF.

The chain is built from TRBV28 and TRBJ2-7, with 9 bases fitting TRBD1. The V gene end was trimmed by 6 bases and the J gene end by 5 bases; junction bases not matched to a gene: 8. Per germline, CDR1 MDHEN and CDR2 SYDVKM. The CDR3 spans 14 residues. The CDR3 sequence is CASRSGTGHNEQYF. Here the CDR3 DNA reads TGTGCCAGCAGGTCCGGGACAGGGCACAACGAGCAGTACTTC.

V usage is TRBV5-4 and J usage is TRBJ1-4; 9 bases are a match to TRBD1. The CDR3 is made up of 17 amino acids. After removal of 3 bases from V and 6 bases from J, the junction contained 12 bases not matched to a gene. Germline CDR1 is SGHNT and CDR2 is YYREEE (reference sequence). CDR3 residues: CASSYSGTGKGDEKLFF. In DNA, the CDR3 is TGTGCCAGCAGCTATTCCGGGACAGGGAAAGGGGATGAAAAACTGTTTTTT. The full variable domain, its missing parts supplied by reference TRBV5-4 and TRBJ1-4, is ETGVTQSPTHLIKTRGQQVTLRCSSQSGHNTVSWYQQALGQGPQFIFQYYREEENGRGNFPPRFSGLQFPNYSSELNVNALELDDSALYLCASSYSGTGKGDEKLFFGSGTQLSVL.